The 11 T cell receptor beta chains listed next were all sequenced from one sample in a study of blood T cell repertoires in COVID-19. Produced via immunoSEQ multiplex PCR; TCRdb's table is partial and in-frame only. The table lists about 240,000 clones, more than 70% of them singletons. The material sequenced was peripheral blood. The receptors were gathered from a man of 80 years or more with acute or convalescent COVID-19.

The chain recombines TRBV5-1 with TRBJ2-7; a weak D match, TRBD2 (6 bases). V lost 4 bases and J 0 bases, leaving 11 bases between the germline ends. The CDR3 contains 14 residues. The germline V gene encodes CDR1 SGHRS and CDR2 YFSETQ. CDR3 amino acids: CASSALASSYEQYF. The CDR3 DNA follows: TGCGCCAGCAGCGCTCTAGCGAGCTCCTACGAGCAGTACTTC.

The chain joins TRBV29-1 to TRBJ2-7; TRBD1 is a possible D gene (6 bases). This CDR3 comprises 12 residues. Deletions cut 4 bases from V and 6 bases from J, with 13 bases between. The germline V gene has CDR1 SQVTM and CDR2 ANQGSEA. The CDR3 bases are TGCAGCGTTGCCCGAACAGGGACCGAGCAGTACTTC. This encodes CSVARTGTEQYF.

The genes are TRBV9 and TRBJ2-2; TRBD2 matches at 14 bases. The germline V gene encodes CDR1 SGDLS and CDR2 YYNGEE. CDR3 size: 19 residues. V dropped 7 bases and J dropped 3; count of bases not matched to a gene: 14. This CDR3 is CASRWIGGLAGDYTGELFF. The CDR3 coding sequence is TGTGCCAGCCGCTGGATTGGGGGACTAGCGGGGGATTACACCGGGGAGCTGTTTTTT. The full variable domain, completed using reference TRBV9 and TRBJ2-2, is DSGVTQTPKHLITATGQRVTLRCSPRSGDLSVYWYQQSLDQGLQFLIQYYNGEERAKGNILERFSAQQFPDLHSELNLSSLELGDSALYFCASRWIGGLAGDYTGELFFGEGSRLTVL.

J is TRBJ1-1 and V is TRBV5-1; 7 bases agree with TRBD1. V was clipped by 2 bases and J by 6 bases; unmatched bases: 13. The germline gives CDR1 SGHRS, CDR2 YFSETQ. The CDR3 length is 16 residues. The CDR3 coding sequence is TGCGCCAGCAGCTTTAGAGCCGGGACAGAGGGGGCTGAAGCTTTCTTT. This encodes CASSFRAGTEGAEAFF.

CDR3 sequence: CASSQGGGAETQYF. The CDR3 DNA reads TGTGCCAGCAGCCAAGGAGGGGGGGCGGAGACCCAGTACTTC. V and J are TRBV4-2 and TRBJ2-5; D is perhaps TRBD2 (7 bases). V lost 1 base and J 5 bases, leaving 11 bases between the germline ends. The germline V gene encodes CDR1 LGHNA and CDR2 YNFKEQ. The length of the CDR3 is 14 residues.

This chain links TRBV23-1 with TRBJ2-1; TRBD2 matches at 11 bases. TRBV23-1 falls under the ORF class, with uncertain function. This CDR3 is 17 amino acids long. With V trimmed by 1 base and J by 9 bases, 11 bases remained unmatched. The CDR3 here is CASSQLATGTSGGEQFF. CDR3 sequence (DNA): TGCGCCAGCAGTCAATTAGCTACCGGGACTAGCGGTGGTGAGCAGTTCTTC.

The V call is TRBV28, the J call TRBJ1-5, with TRBD1 matching over 8 bases. The CDR3 totals 17 residues. Trimming removed 5 bases from V and 8 bases from J; junction bases left unmatched: 17. Germline-derived CDR1 and CDR2 are MDHEN and SYDVKM. The CDR3 loop reads CASSPGTGISPWEPQHF. The CDR3 DNA is TGTGCCAGCAGTCCTGGGACAGGTATTTCGCCATGGGAGCCCCAGCATTTT.

This chain uses TRBV11-2 with TRBJ1-1; no definite D call. Trimming stripped 3 bases from V and 3 bases from J, with 14 bases between. The length of the CDR3 is 15 residues. Germline lookup yields CDR1 SGHAT and CDR2 FQNNGV. CDR3 nucleotides: TGTGCCAGCAGCTTGAGTGCGGGTTTCGACACTGAAGCTTTCTTT. Its translation: CASSLSAGFDTEAFF.

This sequence joins TRBV19 and TRBJ1-2; TRBD1 aligns across 8 bases. With V trimmed by 4 bases and J by 10 bases, 8 bases remained unmatched. The CDR3 spans 13 residues. CDR1 and CDR2 from the germline V gene are LNHDA and SQIVND (reference sequence). CDR3 sequence reads: CASSTKSDRAYTF. The CDR3 nucleotides read TGTGCCAGTAGTACTAAATCGGACAGGGCCTACACCTTC.

The V gene is TRBV12-3 or TRBV12-4, the J gene TRBJ1-2; no firm D call. V was shortened by 1 base and J by 0 bases, with 3 bases between the two germline ends. This CDR3 comprises 13 residues. The CDR3 here is CASSLVANYGYTF. CDR3 coding DNA: TGTGCCAGCAGTTTAGTAGCTAACTATGGCTACACCTTC.

The genes are TRBV27 and TRBJ2-1, with TRBD2 matching over 9 bases. CDR3 size: 15 residues. Losses at the gene ends were 2 bases for V and 1 base for J; bases not matched to a gene: 0. CDR1 and CDR2 from the germline V gene are MNHEY and SMNVEV (reference sequence). The CDR3: CASSLSGRSYNEQFF. DNA of the CDR3: TGTGCCAGCAGTTTAAGCGGGAGGTCCTACAATGAGCAGTTCTTC.